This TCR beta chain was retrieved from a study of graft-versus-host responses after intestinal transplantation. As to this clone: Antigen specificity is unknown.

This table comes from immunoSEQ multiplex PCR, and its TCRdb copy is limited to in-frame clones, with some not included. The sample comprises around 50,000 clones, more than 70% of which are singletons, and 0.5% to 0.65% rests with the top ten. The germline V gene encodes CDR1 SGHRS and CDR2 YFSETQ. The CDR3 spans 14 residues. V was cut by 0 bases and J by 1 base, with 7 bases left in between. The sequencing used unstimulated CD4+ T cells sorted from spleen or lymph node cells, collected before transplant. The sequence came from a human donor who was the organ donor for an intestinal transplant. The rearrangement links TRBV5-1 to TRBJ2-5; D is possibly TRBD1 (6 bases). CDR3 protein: CASSLVTGQETQYF. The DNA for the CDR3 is TGCGCCAGCAGCTTGGTGACAGGCCAAGAGACCCAGTACTTC.